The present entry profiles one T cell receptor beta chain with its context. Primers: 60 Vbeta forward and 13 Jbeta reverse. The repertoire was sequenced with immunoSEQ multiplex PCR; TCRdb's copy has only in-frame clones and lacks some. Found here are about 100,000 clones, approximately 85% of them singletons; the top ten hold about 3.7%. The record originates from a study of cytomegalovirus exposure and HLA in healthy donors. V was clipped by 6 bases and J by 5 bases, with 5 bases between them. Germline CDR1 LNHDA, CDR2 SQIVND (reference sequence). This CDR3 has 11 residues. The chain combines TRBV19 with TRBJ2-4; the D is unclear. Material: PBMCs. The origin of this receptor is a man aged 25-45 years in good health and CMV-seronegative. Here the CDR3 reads CASRSENIQYF. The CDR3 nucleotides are TGTGCCAGTAGATCTGAAAACATTCAGTACTTC. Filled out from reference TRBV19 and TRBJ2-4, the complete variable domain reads DGGITQSPKYLFRKEGQNVTLSCEQNLNHDAMYWYRQDPGQGLRLIYYSQIVNDFQKGDIAEGYSVSREKKESFPLTVTSAQKNPTAFYLCASRSENIQYFGAGTRLSVL.